This record covers a single TCR beta chain. In the original workflow: How many nucleated cells were present was estimated from reference gene primer amplification. Repertoires were generated with immunoSEQ multiplex PCR, while TCRdb's copy carries only in-frame clones and drops some. V, J and clone size reflect that table, while D and trimming were determined from the DNA. Counted here are roughly 55,000 clones, approximately 80% occurring once; the ten biggest clones make up roughly 10%. The V and J ends lost 0 bases and 2 bases, in that order; junction bases with no gene match: 3. The CDR3 consists of 15 residues. CDR1 and CDR2 from the germline V gene are SGHDT and YYEEEE. This sample was included in a study of blood T cell repertoires in COVID-19. Study details: Sites in the United States, Italy and Spain provided acute and convalescent COVID-19 samples. PBMCs, B-cell-depleted T cells, or T cells provided the cDNA or gDNA that made up the material.

The genes are TRBV5-6 and TRBJ2-7, with 9 positions matching TRBD2. The TCR was taken from a human donor in a cohort sampled during active COVID-19. The sequencing input was peripheral blood. CDR3 nucleotide sequence: TGTGCCAGCAGCTTGGGCCTAGCGGGGACCTACGAGCAGTACTTC. Encoded protein: CASSLGLAGTYEQYF.